This T cell receptor beta chain was retrieved from a study of blood T cell repertoires in COVID-19. Germline CDR1 reads SGHNT; CDR2 reads YENEEA. The CDR3 length is 14 residues. After removal of 5 bases from V and 3 bases from J, the junction contained 5 bases not matched to a gene. The repertoire was sequenced with immunoSEQ multiplex PCR; TCRdb's copy has only in-frame clones and lacks some. This table has a few hundred thousand clones, more than 75% appearing once. The specimen was peripheral blood. The TCR comes from a woman aged 65 to 85 with active or convalescent COVID-19. The V gene is TRBV11-3, the J gene TRBJ2-3; TRBD2 matches 7 bases. Written as DNA, the CDR3 is TGTGCCAGCAGCGGGAGGGGAAGGACAGATACGCAGTATTTT. This codes for CASSGRGRTDTQYF. Filled out from reference TRBV11-3 and TRBJ2-3, the complete variable domain reads EAGVVQSPRYKIIEKKQPVAFWCNPISGHNTLYWYLQNLGQGPELLIRYENEEAVDDSQLPKDRFSAERLKGVDSTLKIQPAELGDSAVYLCASSGRGRTDTQYFGPGTRLTVL.